These T cell receptor beta chains were read from a single sample in a study of T-cell reconstitution after alpha-beta-depleted transplantation in children. TCRdb ran MiXCR on the PCR reads and lists one entry per CDR3 protein. The repertoire holds approximately 1,000,000 distinct CDR3 sequences, with about 31% as singletons. Sequences were derived from PBMCs, mostly from graft donor cells, sampled 360 days after TCRalphabeta/CD19-depleted stem cell transplant. All receptors come from a boy under three years old who had a stem cell transplant for SCID, so the T cells may come from the graft donor. Each CDR3 is given with its conserved first and last residue. A D gene is named only where the DNA matches it firmly.

j_gene,v_gene,d_gene,CDR3aa
TRBJ1-5,TRBV12-5,.,CASGRGDGGQPQHF
TRBJ2-4,TRBV18,.,CASSPLPSLAKNIQYF
TRBJ1-1,TRBV11-2,.,CASSLDRVAGTEAFF
TRBJ2-3,TRBV18,.,CASSRKMDTQYF
TRBJ2-1,TRBV20-1,TRBD1,CSAPSPDRENEQFF
TRBJ2-7,TRBV21-1,.,CASSLRPTLGEQYF
TRBJ2-2,TRBV7-2,.,CASSSDGQPGELFF
TRBJ2-6,TRBV12-3/TRBV12-4,.,CASSQNAGLRANVLTF
TRBJ2-1,TRBV6-5,TRBD2,CASSRGGEQFF
TRBJ2-1,TRBV4-3,.,CASSQESQGWDEQFF
TRBJ2-1,TRBV18,TRBD1,CASSPPRTGPYNEQFF
TRBJ2-2,TRBV9,.,CASSVGAHTANTGELFF
TRBJ2-5,TRBV6-5,.,CASSYSNGGRETQYF
TRBJ2-5,TRBV12-3/TRBV12-4,.,CASSFTFQGRETQYF
TRBJ2-4,TRBV11-2,TRBD1,CASSSGQGRDIQYF
TRBJ2-3,TRBV13,.,CASSLISGPTPDTQYF
TRBJ2-3,TRBV20-1,.,CSASYGTDTQYF
TRBJ1-6,TRBV28,.,CASSFTSFSSYNSPLHF
TRBJ2-3,TRBV20-1,.,CSVRGNTQYF
TRBJ2-7,TRBV6-1,TRBD1,CASRKGTGAYEQYF
TRBJ2-5,TRBV27,TRBD2,CASSPVTGLAGSQYF
TRBJ1-4,TRBV15,.,CATSRLRLGGEEKLFF
TRBJ2-7,TRBV3-1,.,CASSQHTPYEQYF
TRBJ2-1,TRBV20-1,.,CSASNGYNEQFF
TRBJ1-3,TRBV7-9,.,CASSNRDTGNTIYF
TRBJ2-7,TRBV28,TRBD2,CASSLGGGSTYEQYF
TRBJ2-5,TRBV20-1,.,CSARQGRGGQETQYF
TRBJ2-3,TRBV7-3,TRBD2,CASSSGLAGGRAQYF
TRBJ2-1,TRBV7-8,TRBD2,CASSPRGGSEQFF
TRBJ1-6,TRBV27,.,CASSWRNSPLHF
TRBJ2-1,TRBV29-1,TRBD2,CSARPFGGAYNEQFF
TRBJ2-5,TRBV12-3/TRBV12-4,.,CASSLSPTSETQYF
TRBJ2-7,TRBV7-2,.,CASTLMLSTGSYEQYF
TRBJ2-1,TRBV9,.,CASSESPLGAYNEQFF
TRBJ1-5,TRBV20-1,.,CSARVGSGNQPQHF
TRBJ2-6,TRBV11-2,.,CASSLQVPGSGANVLTF
TRBJ1-4,TRBV11-2,.,CASSHSTEGEKLFF
TRBJ2-5,TRBV5-1,TRBD1,CASSLELGQGKETQYF
TRBJ1-5,TRBV20-1,.,CSAGPGKGGNQPQHF
TRBJ2-7,TRBV20-1,TRBD1,CSARAYRGTPYEQYF
TRBJ2-5,TRBV12-3/TRBV12-4,.,CASRPNRVGVQTQYF
TRBJ1-5,TRBV7-9,.,CASSSGVRPQHF
TRBJ2-3,TRBV10-3,TRBD2,CAISESTLGASGGDTDTQYF
TRBJ1-3,TRBV7-8,.,CASSLFSGKSGNTIYF
TRBJ2-5,TRBV20-1,TRBD1,CSAQRQGATQYF
TRBJ2-1,TRBV10-3,.,CATRPQGNEQFF
TRBJ2-1,TRBV7-9,.,CASSLAGGLPEDEQFF
TRBJ2-7,TRBV21-1,.,CASSAGQPLYEQYF
TRBJ2-3,TRBV5-1,TRBD2,CASSPGGLADSDTQYF